This T cell receptor (beta chain) was identified in a study of blood T cell repertoires in COVID-19. Here immunoSEQ multiplex PCR was the method, and the copy in TCRdb shows in-frame clones only, minus some. The sample lists under 200,000 clones, roughly 82% seen once, with under 5.5% in the top ten. The junction had 9 bases not matched to a gene; V was cut back by 4 bases and J by 0 bases. CDR1 is SGDLS, CDR2 YYNGEE, per germline. CDR3 size: 16 residues. The clonotype originates from a woman between 25 and 40 years old with acute or convalescent COVID-19. Sequencing used peripheral blood. The chain uses TRBV9 and TRBJ2-7; 8 bases map to TRBD2. CDR3 in amino acids: CASSPHQSGGSYEQYF. DNA of the CDR3: TGTGCCAGCAGCCCCCACCAGAGCGGGGGCTCCTACGAGCAGTACTTC. Based on the CDR3 plus reference TRBV9 and TRBJ2-7, the full variable domain is DSGVTQTPKHLITATGQRVTLRCSPRSGDLSVYWYQQSLDQGLQFLIQYYNGEERAKGNILERFSAQQFPDLHSELNLSSLELGDSALYFCASSPHQSGGSYEQYFGPGTRLTVT.